This T cell receptor beta chain was documented in a study of CD8 T cells in Susac syndrome. It was negative isolation that provided the CD8+ and CD4+ T cells, whereas TEMRA cells were enriched by FACS. The CDR3 totals 12 residues. CDR1 is MNHEY and CDR2 is SVGEGT in the germline V gene. V shed 5 bases and J shed 5 bases, with 9 bases lying between them. RNA, at roughly 0.45 to 1 ug, was reverse transcribed with random hexamers. TCRdb fed the immunoSEQ multiplex PCR reads into MiXCR, producing one record per CDR3 protein. The sample consists of approximately 190,000 distinct CDR3 sequences, over 85% of them appearing once.

The chain carries TRBV6-2 or TRBV6-3 and TRBJ1-2; no definite D call. The receptor comes from a human donor in good health. Sequencing used CD4+ T cells from PBMCs. The CDR3 DNA reads TGTGCCAGCAGTCCCAGAGGATATGGCTACACCTTC. This codes for CASSPRGYGYTF.